A selection of T cell receptor beta chains follows, all from one sample in a study of blood T cell repertoires in COVID-19. The protocol was immunoSEQ multiplex PCR, while the TCRdb copy is restricted to in-frame clones and leaves out a portion. Among roughly 75,000 clones listed, approximately 90% were seen once. Specimen: peripheral blood. The receptors here all came from a man in his 60s with acute or convalescent COVID-19. Each CDR3 is given with its conserved first and last residue. Fields, in order: clone size, V gene, CDR3 length, D gene, J gene, CDR3 DNA, CDR3 protein. The D gene is left open where the match is weak. Size is omitted from some rows. Given values are once, few, many or a class for expanded clones.

clone_size: .; v_call: TRBV5-1; cdr3_length: 14; d_call: TRBD1; j_call: TRBJ2-1; cdr3_nt: TGCGCCAGCAGCTTGGGGACAGGGGTCGGAGAGCAGTTCTTC; cdr3_aa: CASSLGTGVGEQFF
clone_size: .; v_call: TRBV18; cdr3_length: 15; d_call: .; j_call: TRBJ1-2; cdr3_nt: TGTGCCAGCTCACCCTTCGGGGATCCAAACAATGGCTACACCTTC; cdr3_aa: CASSPFGDPNNGYTF
clone_size: .; v_call: TRBV20-1; cdr3_length: 14; d_call: .; j_call: TRBJ1-5; cdr3_nt: TGCAGTGCTAGTCGTGGCCCAGGCAATCAGCCCCAGCATTTT; cdr3_aa: CSASRGPGNQPQHF
clone_size: once; v_call: TRBV19; cdr3_length: 13; d_call: .; j_call: TRBJ2-7; cdr3_nt: TGTGCCAGTAGTCCCAGGGGTTCCTACGAGCAGTACTTC; cdr3_aa: CASSPRGSYEQYF
clone_size: .; v_call: TRBV30; cdr3_length: 13; d_call: .; j_call: TRBJ2-5; cdr3_nt: TGTGCCTGGAGTGTAGGCAGGCAAGAGACCCAGTACTTC; cdr3_aa: CAWSVGRQETQYF
clone_size: once; v_call: TRBV9; cdr3_length: 17; d_call: TRBD2; j_call: TRBJ2-5; cdr3_nt: TGTGCCAGCAGCTCCTCCCCTAGGACTAGCGGGGTGGAGACCCAGTACTTC; cdr3_aa: CASSSSPRTSGVETQYF
clone_size: .; v_call: TRBV13; cdr3_length: 14; d_call: .; j_call: TRBJ1-3; cdr3_nt: TGTGCCAGCGGCCTGGAGAGCTCTGGAAACACCATATATTTT; cdr3_aa: CASGLESSGNTIYF
clone_size: .; v_call: TRBV6-1; cdr3_length: 14; d_call: TRBD1; j_call: TRBJ1-2; cdr3_nt: TGTGCCAGCAGTGAGGGGACAGGCTCCTATGGCTACACCTTC; cdr3_aa: CASSEGTGSYGYTF
clone_size: .; v_call: TRBV5-1; cdr3_length: 14; d_call: TRBD1; j_call: TRBJ2-1; cdr3_nt: TGCGCCAGCAGCTTGGGGGACAGGGTAAATGAGCAGTTCTTC; cdr3_aa: CASSLGDRVNEQFF
clone_size: .; v_call: TRBV24-1; cdr3_length: 12; d_call: .; j_call: TRBJ1-1; cdr3_nt: TGTGCCACCAGGGACAGTGACACTGAAGCTTTCTTT; cdr3_aa: CATRDSDTEAFF
clone_size: .; v_call: TRBV5-4; cdr3_length: 14; d_call: .; j_call: TRBJ1-1; cdr3_nt: TGTGCCAGCAGCTTCCGAGCGATGAACACTGAAGCTTTCTTT; cdr3_aa: CASSFRAMNTEAFF